Listed below are T cell receptor beta chains from one sample, sequenced in a study of regulatory T cells in long-lasting Graves disease. TCRdb reprocessed the multiplex PCR reads via MiXCR and lists one record per CDR3 protein. The table records about 620,000 distinct CDR3 sequences, around 15% of them present only once. These data also featured in a second study, about T cells in Graves' hyperthyroidism and ophthalmopathy.

The material was peripheral blood mononuclear cells (PBMCs), obtained at new diagnosis, from a patient treated with antithyroid drugs. The receptor source for this set is a woman in her twenties or thirties with Graves disease. Each CDR3 is given without its conserved first and last residue. Each record gives: V gene, J gene, CDR3 protein.

>TRBV7-9|TRBJ2-1
ASSRTGFYNEQF
>TRBV7-9|TRBJ1-6
ASSLDQKSQSPLH
>TRBV5-1|TRBJ1-4
ASSLVAGAEKLF
>TRBV6-2/TRBV6-3|TRBJ2-3
ASSTGTGGGTDTQY
>TRBV6-1|TRBJ2-7
ASDGSAGGFSYEQY
>TRBV5-1|TRBJ2-1
ASSLAGLAGGHEQF
>TRBV19|TRBJ2-1
ASSKPGLAGGWSYNEQF
>TRBV28|TRBJ1-5
ASSFRGLGNQPQH
>TRBV2|TRBJ2-2
ARGALASSDTGELF
>TRBV20-1|TRBJ1-3
SASMGHSGNTIY
>TRBV27|TRBJ1-4
ASSFTGQKGEKLF
>TRBV10-3|TRBJ1-5
AIRGQGNLPQH
>TRBV7-9|TRBJ2-7
ASSLQGFLYEQY
>TRBV2|-
ASRGVNTDTQY
>TRBV6-1|TRBJ2-7
ASSEGQAYEQY
>TRBV2|TRBJ1-4
ASGWGVAEKLF
>TRBV7-9|TRBJ2-1
ASSLVPTRPESYNEQF
>TRBV28|TRBJ1-2
ASSFQGPDPNYGYT
>TRBV27|TRBJ2-3
ASSLSSSGSADTQY
>TRBV6-2/TRBV6-3|TRBJ2-4
ASSEGGETKNIQY
>TRBV20-1|TRBJ2-3
SARDLLASSTDTQY
>TRBV11-2|-
ASSLEAAGDRETQY
>TRBV7-8|TRBJ1-3
ASSSSPNSGNTIY
>TRBV20-1|TRBJ2-3
SARDLGDTQY
>TRBV6-5|TRBJ2-5
ASSYLAGRQETQY
>TRBV6-5|TRBJ2-7
ASSYLPGLARYEQY
>TRBV18|TRBJ2-3
ASSPSSSGLTDTQY
>TRBV12-3/TRBV12-4|TRBJ1-4
ASSSTGEIEKLF
>TRBV20-1|TRBJ2-1
SAGRSRIAWNEQF
>TRBV20-1|TRBJ1-2
SATRDTGNYGCT
>TRBV20-1|TRBJ2-5
SALGQRETQY
>TRBV2|TRBJ2-1
ASSRTPGQNEQF
>TRBV6-1|TRBJ1-4
ASSASRVTTYEELF
>TRBV6-1|TRBJ1-6
ASTGLSDNSPLH
>TRBV19|TRBJ2-7
ASSIDLGQPYEQY
>TRBV20-1|TRBJ2-1
SARDLGEVYNEQF
>TRBV28|TRBJ1-2
ASSPNWENYGYT
>TRBV6-4|TRBJ1-2
ASSDGPGQPLYGYT
>TRBV5-1|TRBJ1-1
ASSITTGVKGTEAF
>TRBV11-2|TRBJ2-1
ASSLGFMNEQF
>TRBV29-1|TRBJ2-4
SAGDSLILLAKNIQY
>TRBV6-1|TRBJ2-7
ASRSRRGDYEQY
>TRBV18|TRBJ1-6
ASSPSRGNSPLH
>TRBV24-1|TRBJ2-2
ATSPGVRYAGELF
>TRBV3-1|TRBJ2-7
ASSQGPQSYEQY
>TRBV7-9|TRBJ2-7
ASSFPGGGGQY
>TRBV20-1|TRBJ1-5
SAPPGRGHDNNQPQH
>TRBV7-9|TRBJ1-6
ASSRFASPLH
>TRBV28|TRBJ2-7
ASSFRGVRAGRPLYEQY
>TRBV20-1|TRBJ2-7
SAYLQGAQY
>TRBV7-3|TRBJ2-6
ASSLGGQASGANVLT
>TRBV29-1|TRBJ2-1
SAPAGGSEQF
>TRBV27|TRBJ1-5
ASSLFFGRDQPQH
>TRBV7-3|TRBJ2-3
ASRNVAGNTDTQY